In its sample, the clone carrying this T cell receptor (beta chain) was seen many times. This entry is derived from a study of metastatic and nonmetastatic thyroid tumors. The V gene lost 10 bases and the J gene lost 0 bases, with 15 bases spanning the gap. The CDR3 has 15 residues. Germline CDR1 and CDR2: MDHEN and SYDVKM. Each patient went into thyroid surgery without having received any treatment. TCRdb re-clonotyped the PCR reads through MiXCR. This sample has 20,000 to 25,000 clones, with about 16% found just once. The receptor's source is a female donor with papillary thyroid cancer or a benign thyroid nodule (not recorded which). Some clones in this sample may be carry-over from other donors' samples. The chain has TRBV28 and TRBJ2-2; D is uncertain. Input material: blood. The CDR3 DNA sequence: TGTGCCACCCGCCCAATGTCCGCGAACACCGGGGAGCTGTTTTTT. It codes for CATRPMSANTGELFF. The full variable domain, in which reference TRBV28 and TRBJ2-2 provide the parts outside the CDR3, is DVKVTQSSRYLVKRTGEKVFLECVQDMDHENMFWYRQDPGLGLRLIYFSYDVKMKEKGDIPEGYSVSREKKERFSLILESASTNQTSMYLCATRPMSANTGELFFGEGSRLTVL.